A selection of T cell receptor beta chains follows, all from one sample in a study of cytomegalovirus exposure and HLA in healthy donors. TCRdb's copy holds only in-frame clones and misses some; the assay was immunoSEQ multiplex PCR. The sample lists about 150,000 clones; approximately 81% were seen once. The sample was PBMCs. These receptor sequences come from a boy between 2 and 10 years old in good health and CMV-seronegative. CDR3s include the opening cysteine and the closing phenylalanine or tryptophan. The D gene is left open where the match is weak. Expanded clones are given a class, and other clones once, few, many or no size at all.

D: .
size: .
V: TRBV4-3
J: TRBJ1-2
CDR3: CASSQAWSGPNYGYTF
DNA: TGCGCCAGCAGCCAAGCGTGGTCAGGTCCTAACTATGGCTACACCTTC

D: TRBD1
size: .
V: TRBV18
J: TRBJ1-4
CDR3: CASSADRVANEKLFF
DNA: TGTGCCAGCTCAGCAGACAGGGTGGCTAATGAAAAACTGTTTTTT

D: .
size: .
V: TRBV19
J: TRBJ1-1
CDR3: CASSGQMNTEAFF
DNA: TGTGCCAGTAGTGGACAGATGAACACTGAAGCTTTCTTT

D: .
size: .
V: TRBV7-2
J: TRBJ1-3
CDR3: CASSYDSRPGNTIYF
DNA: TGTGCCAGCAGCTACGACAGCCGCCCTGGAAACACCATATATTTT

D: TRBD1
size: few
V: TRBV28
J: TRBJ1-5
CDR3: CASSLATGASSNQPQHF
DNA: TGTGCCAGCAGTTTAGCGACAGGGGCTAGTAGCAATCAGCCCCAGCATTTT

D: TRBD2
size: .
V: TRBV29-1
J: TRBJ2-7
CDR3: CSVQPGLAGGEQYF
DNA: TGCAGCGTCCAGCCCGGACTAGCGGGGGGCGAGCAGTACTTC

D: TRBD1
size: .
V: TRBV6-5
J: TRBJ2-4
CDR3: CASSYSGTGATQYF
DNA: TGTGCCAGCAGTTACTCCGGGACAGGGGCTACTCAGTACTTC

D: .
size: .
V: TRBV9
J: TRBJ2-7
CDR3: CASSVAATGGSYEQYF
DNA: TGTGCCAGCAGCGTAGCTGCGACAGGAGGCTCCTACGAGCAGTACTTC

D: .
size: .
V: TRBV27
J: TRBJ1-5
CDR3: CASSLRPHQPQHF
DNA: TGTGCCAGCAGTTTGAGGCCCCATCAGCCCCAGCATTTT

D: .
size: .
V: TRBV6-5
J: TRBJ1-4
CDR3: CASSRGDGSNEKLFF
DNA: TGTGCCAGCAGTCGCGGGGACGGATCTAATGAAAAACTGTTTTTT

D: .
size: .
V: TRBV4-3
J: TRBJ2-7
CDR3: CASSQDPGSYEQYF
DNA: TGCGCCAGCAGCCAAGATCCAGGTTCCTACGAGCAGTACTTC

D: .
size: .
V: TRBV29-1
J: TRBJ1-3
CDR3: CSVVRTAGNTIYF
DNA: TGCAGCGTTGTCAGGACAGCTGGAAACACCATATATTTT

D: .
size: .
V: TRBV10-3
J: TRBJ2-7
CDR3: CAIRGLGPTFEQYF
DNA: TGTGCCATCAGGGGGCTTGGCCCTACATTCGAGCAGTACTTC

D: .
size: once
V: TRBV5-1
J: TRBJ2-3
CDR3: CASGWGGTHTQYF
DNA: TGCGCCAGCGGTTGGGGGGGCACACATACGCAGTATTTT

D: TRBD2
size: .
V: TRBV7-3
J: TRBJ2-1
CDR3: CASSLERGRVPFF
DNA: TGTGCCAGCAGCTTAGAGCGGGGCAGGGTGCCGTTCTTC

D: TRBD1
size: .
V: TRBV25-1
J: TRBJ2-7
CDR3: CASSEFGTGLNEQYF
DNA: TGTGCCAGCAGTGAATTTGGGACAGGATTGAACGAGCAGTACTTC

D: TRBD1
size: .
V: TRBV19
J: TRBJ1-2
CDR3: CASSRGQGRDYGYTF
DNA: TGTGCCAGTAGTAGAGGACAGGGAAGGGACTATGGCTACACCTTC

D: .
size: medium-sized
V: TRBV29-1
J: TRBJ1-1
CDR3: CSVHSGYTEAFF
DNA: TGCAGCGTCCACTCGGGGTACACTGAAGCTTTCTTT

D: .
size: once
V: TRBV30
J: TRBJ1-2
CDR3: CAWSGDEGSYGYTF
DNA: TGTGCCTGGAGCGGCGACGAGGGATCCTATGGCTACACCTTC

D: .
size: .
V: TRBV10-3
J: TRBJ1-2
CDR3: CAIREVDNYGYTF
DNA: TGTGCCATCAGGGAGGTAGATAACTATGGCTACACCTTC

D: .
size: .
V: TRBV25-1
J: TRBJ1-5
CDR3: CAIRNPRTYQPRHF
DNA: TGTGCCATCCGTAACCCTCGGACTTATCAGCCCCGGCATTTT

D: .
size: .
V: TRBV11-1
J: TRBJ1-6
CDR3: CASSLAAGGPSYNSPLHF
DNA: TGTGCCAGCAGCTTAGCAGCCGGCGGCCCCTCCTATAATTCACCCCTCCACTTT

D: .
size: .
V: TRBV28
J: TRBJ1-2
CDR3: CASSFTGGYTF
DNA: TGTGCCAGCAGTTTCACCGGGGGCTACACCTTC

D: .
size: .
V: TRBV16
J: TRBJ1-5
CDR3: CASSQFRGPNQPQHF
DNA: TGTGCCAGCAGCCAATTCCGGGGTCCAAATCAGCCCCAGCATTTT

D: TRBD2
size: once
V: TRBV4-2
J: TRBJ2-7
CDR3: CASSQDLTSGPPFTSSYEQYF
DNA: TGTGCCAGCAGCCAAGATTTAACTAGCGGGCCGCCATTCACAAGCTCCTACGAGCAGTACTTC

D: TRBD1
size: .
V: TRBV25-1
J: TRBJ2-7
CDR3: CASSEPTGQDPYEQYF
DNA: TGTGCCAGCAGTGAACCGACAGGGCAGGACCCCTACGAGCAGTACTTC

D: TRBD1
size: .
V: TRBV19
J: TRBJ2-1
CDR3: CASSIRDSKNNEQFF
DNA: TGTGCCAGTAGTATCCGGGACAGTAAGAACAATGAGCAGTTCTTC

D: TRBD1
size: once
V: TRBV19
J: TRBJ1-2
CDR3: CASSVSAGTGIGGYTF
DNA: TGTGCCAGTAGTGTGTCGGCCGGGACAGGGATTGGGGGCTACACCTTC

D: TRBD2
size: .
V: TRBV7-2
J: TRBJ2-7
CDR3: CASSTSGSFLAYEQYF
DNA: TGTGCCAGCAGCACTAGCGGGAGCTTTTTGGCCTACGAGCAGTACTTC

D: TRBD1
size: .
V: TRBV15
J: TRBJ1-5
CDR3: CATSSSEGAVYQPQHF
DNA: TGTGCCACCAGCAGTTCGGAGGGGGCCGTCTATCAGCCCCAGCATTTT

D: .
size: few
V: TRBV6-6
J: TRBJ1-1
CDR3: CASSLDSYQGAFF
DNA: TGTGCCAGCAGCTTGGACTCATACCAGGGGGCTTTCTTT

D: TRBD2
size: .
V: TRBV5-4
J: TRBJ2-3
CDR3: CASSLGLAERTDTQYF
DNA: TGTGCCAGCAGCTTGGGACTAGCGGAACGCACAGATACGCAGTATTTT

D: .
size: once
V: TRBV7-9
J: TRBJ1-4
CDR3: CASSPSGTGLLEKLFF
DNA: TGTGCCAGCAGCCCTAGTGGAACAGGCTTACTGGAAAAACTGTTTTTT

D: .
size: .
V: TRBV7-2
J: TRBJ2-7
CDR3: CASSLEGPGIGGEQYF
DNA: TGTGCCAGCAGCTTAGAGGGTCCCGGGATCGGTGGCGAGCAGTACTTC

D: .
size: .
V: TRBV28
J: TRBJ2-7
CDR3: CASSRPSGNWGLFYEQYF
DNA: TGTGCCAGCAGTCGCCCATCAGGGAATTGGGGTCTTTTCTACGAGCAGTACTTC

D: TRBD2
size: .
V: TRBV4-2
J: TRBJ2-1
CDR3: CASSHLAEYNEQFF
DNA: TGTGCCAGCAGCCACCTAGCGGAATACAATGAGCAGTTCTTC

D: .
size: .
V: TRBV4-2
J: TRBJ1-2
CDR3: CASSQGRGPAGYTF
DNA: TGTGCCAGCAGCCAAGGTCGGGGTCCCGCTGGCTACACCTTC

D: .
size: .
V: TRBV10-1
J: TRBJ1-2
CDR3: CARINGYTF
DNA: TGCGCCAGAATTAATGGCTACACCTTC

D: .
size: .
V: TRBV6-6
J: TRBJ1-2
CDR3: CASSLYREGGNGYTF
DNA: TGTGCCAGCAGTCTCTATCGCGAGGGAGGGAATGGCTACACCTTC

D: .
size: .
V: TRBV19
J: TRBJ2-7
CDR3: CASEAGGQAHEQYF
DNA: TGTGCCAGTGAGGCGGGTGGGCAGGCCCACGAGCAGTACTTC

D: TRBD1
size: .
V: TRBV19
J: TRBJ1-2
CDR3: CASRTGTNYGYTF
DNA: TGTGCCAGTCGGACAGGAACTAACTATGGCTACACCTTC

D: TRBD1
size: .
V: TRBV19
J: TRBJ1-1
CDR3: CASSIGRGDSDTEAFF
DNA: TGTGCCAGTAGTATAGGCAGGGGGGATTCGGACACTGAAGCTTTCTTT

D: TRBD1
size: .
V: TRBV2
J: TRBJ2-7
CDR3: CASSRDRVGEQYF
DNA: TGTGCCAGCAGCAGGGACAGGGTGGGCGAGCAGTACTTC

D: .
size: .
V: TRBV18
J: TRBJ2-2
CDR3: CASSRRTANTGELFF
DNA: TGTGCCAGCTCCCGGCGAACAGCGAACACCGGGGAGCTGTTTTTT

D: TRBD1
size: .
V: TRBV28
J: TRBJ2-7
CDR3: CASSLPGQDPYEQYF
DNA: TGTGCCAGCAGTTTACCCGGACAGGACCCCTACGAGCAGTACTTC